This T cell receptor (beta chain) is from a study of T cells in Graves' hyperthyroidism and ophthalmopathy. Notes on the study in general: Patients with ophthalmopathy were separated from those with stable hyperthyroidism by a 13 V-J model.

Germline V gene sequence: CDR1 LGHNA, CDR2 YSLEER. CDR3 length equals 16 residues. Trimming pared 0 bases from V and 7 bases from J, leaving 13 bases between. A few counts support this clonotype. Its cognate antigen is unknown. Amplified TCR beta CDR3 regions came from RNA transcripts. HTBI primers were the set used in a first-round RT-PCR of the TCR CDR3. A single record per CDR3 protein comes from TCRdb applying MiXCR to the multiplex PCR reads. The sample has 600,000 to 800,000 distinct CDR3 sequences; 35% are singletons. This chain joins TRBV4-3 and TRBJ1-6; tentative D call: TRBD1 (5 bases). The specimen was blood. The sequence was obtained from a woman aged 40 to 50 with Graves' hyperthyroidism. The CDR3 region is CASSQDQRGGNSPLHF. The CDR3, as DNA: TGCGCCAGCAGCCAAGATCAACGGGGGGGAAATTCACCCCTCCACTTT.